The 15 T cell receptor beta chains listed next were all sequenced from one sample in a study of T-cell reconstitution after alpha-beta-depleted transplantation in children. Unique molecular identifiers tagged the TCRbeta library. TCRdb reanalysed the PCR reads using MiXCR and keeps one entry per CDR3 protein. The sample lists over 200,000 distinct CDR3 sequences; about a tenth were seen once. Sequenced here: PBMCs from the stem cell graft donor, sampled from the stem cell graft. The receptor source for this set is a human donor who donated a stem cell graft to a child with acute lymphoblastic leukemia.

This clonotype was seen many times. This chain joins TRBV2 and TRBJ2-5, with a tentative D call TRBD1 (7 bases). With 2 bases removed from V and 5 bases from J, the gap between germline ends came to 15 bases. This CDR3 has 15 amino acids. CDR1 SNHLY and CDR2 FYNNEI come from the germline V gene. DNA for the CDR3: TGTGCCAGCAGTGAACGGTCATCAGGGGGGGAGACCCAGTACTTC. This sequence encodes CASSERSSGGETQYF. Complete variable domain (other parts from reference TRBV2 and TRBJ2-5): EPEVTQTPSHQVTQMGQEVILRCVPISNHLYFYWYRQILGQKVEFLVSFYNNEISEKSEIFDDQFSVERPDGSNFTLKIRSTKLEDSAMYFCASSERSSGGETQYFGPGTRLLVL.

This clonotype has ten or more counts. The chain joins TRBV5-5 to TRBJ1-1; D remains ambiguous. This CDR3 spans 10 amino acids. Trimming removed 0 bases from V and 9 bases from J, with 3 bases in between. Germline V gene data show CDR1 as SGHKS and CDR2 as YYEKEE (reference sequence). The CDR3 is CASSLGQAFF. CDR3 nucleotides: TGTGCCAGCAGCTTGGGCCAAGCTTTCTTT.

The gene calls are TRBV5-1 and TRBJ2-7, with D possibly matching TRBD2 (6 bases). Germline V gene sequence: CDR1 SGHRS, CDR2 YFSETQ. CDR3 length equals 16 residues. Trimming removed 4 bases at V and 5 bases at J, with 22 bases between. The CDR3 spells CASSPGMRTSINEQYF. The CDR3 DNA reads as TGCGCCAGCAGCCCCGGAATGCGAACTAGCATCAACGAGCAGTACTTC.

The V and J genes are TRBV4-1 and TRBJ2-6, with a weak D call TRBD2 (5 bases). This CDR3 is built from 20 residues. V was trimmed by 0 bases and J by 3 bases, leaving 21 bases between them. Germline V gives CDR1 MGHRA, CDR2 YSYEKL. The CDR3 region has the DNA TGCGCCAGCAGCCAAGATTGGAGCCCGGGGAGTCTGGGTGGGGCCAACGTCCTGACTTTC. Protein sequence: CASSQDWSPGSLGGANVLTF.

This clonotype was found many times. The rearrangement links TRBV6-2 or TRBV6-3 to TRBJ2-5; 7 positions match TRBD1. Germline CDR1 is MNHEY and CDR2 is SVGEGT. The CDR3 covers 17 residues. Germline trimming cut 10 bases from V and 5 bases from J; bases unmatched to any gene: 22. CDR3 in amino acids: CAIAGPGQPREWETQYF. The DNA of the CDR3 is TGTGCCATCGCCGGACCGGGACAGCCGCGTGAGTGGGAGACCCAGTACTTC.

This clonotype was seen ten or more times. J is TRBJ1-1 and V is TRBV5-1, with a tentative D call TRBD1 (5 bases). This CDR3 has 16 residues. Looked up from germline, CDR1 is SGHRS and CDR2 is YFSETQ. The ends were cut back, 0 bases at V and 0 bases at J, with 12 bases in the middle. The CDR3 bases are TGCGCCAGCAGCTTGGCCGTCGGGACGGTGAACACTGAAGCTTTCTTT. Translating gives CASSLAVGTVNTEAFF.

V and J are TRBV3-1 and TRBJ2-4; D is possibly TRBD1 (5 bases). Germline CDR1 reads LGHDT; CDR2 reads YNNKEL (reference sequence). Trimming left V 2 bases short and J 10 bases short, with 21 bases between. This CDR3 is built from 16 residues. The CDR3 bases are TGTGCCAGCAGCCAAAGAGCCTCGATGACTGGGGCGATTCAGTACTTC. Translated: CASSQRASMTGAIQYF.

This clonotype was counted at least ten times. V is TRBV21-1 and J is TRBJ1-2; TRBD1 is taken as the D call from the table, unchecked against the DNA. TRBV21-1 is recorded as a pseudogene. The CDR3 runs to 14 residues. In DNA, the CDR3 is TGTGCCAGCAGCAAAGCCGACAGGGACTATGGCTACACCTTC. Translated, it gives CASSKADRDYGYTF.

This clonotype has just a few counts. V and J are TRBV7-8 and TRBJ2-6; D might be TRBD1 (6 bases). The CDR3 loop spans 15 amino acids. V was trimmed by 3 bases and J by 2 bases, leaving 8 bases between them. From germline, CDR1 is SGHVS and CDR2 FQNEAQ. CDR3 sequence reads: CASSFRGPGANVLTF. CDR3 nucleotide sequence: TGTGCCAGCAGCTTCAGGGGTCCTGGGGCCAACGTCCTGACTTTC.

The chain joins TRBV5-1 to TRBJ2-7, with D possibly being TRBD1 or TRBD2 (5 bases each). The CDR3 is 12 residues long. The V end lost 4 bases, the J end lost 4 bases, and 9 bases lay between the germline ends. Germline V lookup: CDR1 SGHRS, CDR2 YFSETQ. The CDR3 loop reads CASSPGRYEQYF. CDR3 sequence (DNA): TGCGCCAGCAGCCCGGGACGGTACGAGCAGTACTTC. The full variable domain, with the rest looked up from reference TRBV5-1 and TRBJ2-7, is KAGVTQTPRYLIKTRGQQVTLSCSPISGHRSVSWYQQTPGQGLQFLFEYFSETQRNKGNFPGRFSGRQFSNSRSEMNVSTLELGDSALYLCASSPGRYEQYFGPGTRLTVT.

On this clonotype itself: A much larger clone differs by one base, so this may be a read error. No conserved phenylalanine or tryptophan is present at the end of the CDR3, so a read error is the likely explanation. The chain is built from TRBV13 and TRBJ1-4, with TRBD1 matching 8 bases. Germline values: CDR1 PRHDT, CDR2 FYEKMQ (reference sequence). The junction had 1 base not matched to a gene; V was cut back by 1 base and J by 6 bases. This CDR3 is built from 14 residues. The CDR3 region is CASSLVDRDEKLFS. The CDR3, as DNA: TGTGCCAGCAGCTTAGTGGACAGGGATGAAAAACTGTTTTCT.

This clonotype was seen at least ten times. The chain recombines TRBV5-1 with TRBJ2-1, with 9 nucleotides matching TRBD2. This CDR3 comprises 16 residues. The germline gives CDR1 SGHRS, CDR2 YFSETQ. Trimming removed 4 bases from V and 6 bases from J; junction bases left unmatched: 11. CDR3 protein: CASSIRPAGGPNEQFF. The CDR3 nucleotides read TGCGCCAGCAGCATCCGTCCCGCGGGGGGGCCCAATGAGCAGTTCTTC.

The CDR3 DNA reads TGTGCCAGCAGTTGGGCGGGACAGGGGTTTACCGGGGAGCTGTTTTTT. Its translation: CASSWAGQGFTGELFF. V is TRBV27 and J is TRBJ2-2; the match to TRBD1 covers 10 bases. The CDR3 sequence is 16 residues long. Germline V CDR1 and CDR2: MNHEY, SMNVEV (reference sequence). The V gene end was trimmed by 4 bases and the J gene end by 5 bases; junction bases not matched to a gene: 7.

Ten or more counts support this clonotype. This chain uses TRBV25-1 with TRBJ1-1; no clear D. Trimming removed 3 bases at V and 6 bases at J, with 5 bases between. Germline lookup yields CDR1 MGHDK and CDR2 SYGVNS. The CDR3 consists of 11 residues. The DNA for the CDR3 is TGTGCCAGCAGTGAGGTAGCTGAAGCTTTCTTT. Its protein product is CASSEVAEAFF.

This clonotype was observed at least ten times. V and J are TRBV6-6 and TRBJ1-1; D remains unclear. The germline gives CDR1 MNHNY, CDR2 SVGAGI (reference sequence). V was pared by 7 bases and J by 0 bases, with 9 bases between. There are 13 residues in the CDR3. CDR3 coding DNA: TGTGCCAGCAACCCAAACATGAACACTGAAGCTTTCTTT. Translating it yields CASNPNMNTEAFF.